The 21 T cell receptor beta chains given below trace back to one sample, sequenced in a study of CD8 T cells in Susac syndrome. After extraction with the RNeasy kit, 0.5 to 1 ug of the RNA was reverse transcribed using random hexamers. MiXCR, applied by TCRdb to the immunoSEQ multiplex PCR reads, yields one record per CDR3 protein. The sample lists 160,000 or so distinct CDR3 sequences, around 94% seen once, with about 0.094% in the top ten. Sequenced: CD4+ T cells from PBMCs. Receptors originate from a human donor with multiple sclerosis.

This rearrangement joins TRBV7-9 to TRBJ2-7; 8 nucleotides match TRBD2. V lost 7 bases to trimming and J lost 3 bases; unmatched junction nucleotides: 5. Germline lookup yields CDR1 SEHNR and CDR2 FQNEAQ (reference sequence). This CDR3 has 13 amino acids. CDR3 residues: CASTGRVYYEQYF. The CDR3 nucleotides are TGTGCCAGCACCGGGAGGGTGTACTACGAGCAGTACTTC.

The chain couples TRBV30 to TRBJ1-1; tentatively, D is TRBD1 (5 bases). The CDR3 spans 11 residues. Looked up from germline, CDR1 is GTSNPN and CDR2 is SVGIG (reference sequence). V was trimmed by 3 bases and J by 10 bases, leaving 12 bases between them. CDR3 coding DNA: TGTGCCTGGAGCATGGGACGGGGAGCTTTCTTT. Amino acids: CAWSMGRGAFF.

The CDR3 here is CASSPHLAGLVPDTQYF. CDR3 coding DNA: TGTGCCAGCTCACCTCATTTAGCGGGATTAGTTCCAGATACGCAGTATTTT. V is TRBV18 and J is TRBJ2-3; 8 bases match TRBD2. The CDR3 contains 17 residues. V trimming: 3 bases; J trimming: 4 bases; junction bases outside the gene matches: 12. In germline, CDR1 is KGHSH, CDR2 LQKENI.

This chain connects TRBV7-2 to TRBJ2-3, with D perhaps being TRBD1 or TRBD2 (5 bases each). Deletions cut 5 bases from V and 1 base from J, with 13 bases between. From germline, CDR1 is SGHTA and CDR2 FQGNSA. The CDR3 totals 15 residues. The CDR3 DNA reads as TGTGCCAGCAGCGCGAGGCTGGGGGGCACAGATACGCAGTATTTT. It encodes CASSARLGGTDTQYF.

The rearrangement uses TRBV4-3 and TRBJ2-3, with D tentatively TRBD2 (6 bases). CDR3 length: 17 amino acids. Germline V gene sequence: CDR1 LGHNA, CDR2 YSLEER. V was clipped by 1 base and J by 1 base, with 15 bases between them. The CDR3 is CASSQVKGRGGTDTQYF. The CDR3 coding sequence is TGCGCCAGCAGCCAAGTGAAGGGGCGGGGAGGCACAGATACGCAGTATTTT.

The chain recombines TRBV5-4 with TRBJ2-7; TRBD1 is a possible D gene (5 bases). CDR3 length: 14 amino acids. V lost 4 bases and J 1 base, leaving 12 bases between the germline ends. Per the germline V gene, CDR1 is SGHNT and CDR2 is YYREEE (reference sequence). This CDR3 reads CASSPTGKSYEQYF. The CDR3 bases are TGTGCCAGCAGCCCCACAGGAAAGTCCTACGAGCAGTACTTC.

The chain recombines TRBV12-3 or TRBV12-4 with TRBJ2-1; 12 bases are a match to TRBD2. The CDR3 loop spans 15 amino acids. The V gene end was trimmed by 7 bases and the J gene end by 6 bases; junction bases not matched to a gene: 7. The CDR3 protein is CASTLLAGGGNEQFF. The DNA of the CDR3 is TGTGCCAGCACCCTCCTAGCGGGAGGGGGCAATGAGCAGTTCTTC.

The chain carries TRBV27 and TRBJ1-2; 10 positions agree with TRBD1. V gave up 4 bases and J gave up 7 bases; unmatched junction bases: 12. The CDR3 is 16 amino acids. Looked up from germline, CDR1 is MNHEY and CDR2 is SMNVEV (reference sequence). CDR3 DNA sequence: TGTGCCAGCAGTTCAGTGAGACAGGGGGCGCGCAGTGGCTACACCTTC. Translation: CASSSVRQGARSGYTF.

This sequence joins TRBV21-1 and TRBJ2-7; the D call TRBD1 from the table was never checked on the DNA. TRBV21-1 is recorded as a pseudogene. The CDR3 contains 13 residues. This chain's CDR3 is CASSKEGGEEQYF. CDR3 nucleotides: TGTGCCAGCAGCAAAGAGGGGGGGGAAGAGCAGTACTTC.

The genes are TRBV27 and TRBJ2-2; 8 bases agree with TRBD1. CDR3 length: 18 residues. The V and J ends lost 2 bases and 5 bases, in that order; junction bases with no gene match: 13. Germline assignment: CDR1 MNHEY and CDR2 SMNVEV (reference sequence). The CDR3 DNA reads TGTGCCAGCAGTTTACTGGGACAGGTTTTCGCTGGGACCGGGGAGCTGTTTTTT. Protein: CASSLLGQVFAGTGELFF.

The V and J genes are TRBV9 and TRBJ1-2; D not resolved. V was pared by 0 bases and J by 4 bases, with 4 bases between. Germline V gives CDR1 SGDLS, CDR2 YYNGEE. CDR3 size: 12 residues. CDR3 bases: TGTGCCAGCAGCGTAGGGCTCTATGGCTACACCTTC. It codes for CASSVGLYGYTF.

V gene TRBV5-1 combines with J gene TRBJ2-1, with D uncertain. The CDR3 runs to 16 residues. V lost 0 bases and J lost 5, with 15 bases in between. Per germline, CDR1 SGHRS and CDR2 YFSETQ. CDR3 nucleotides: TGCGCCAGCAGCTTGGAGGCGGAAATGGGGAACAATGAGCAGTTCTTC. Protein: CASSLEAEMGNNEQFF.

This chain connects TRBV30 to TRBJ1-1, with D possibly TRBD1 on 5 matching bases. The CDR3 loop spans 11 amino acids. Germline CDR1 is GTSNPN and CDR2 is SVGIG (reference sequence). Deletions cut 4 bases from V and 4 bases from J, with 7 bases between. CDR3 residues: CAWTGSTEAFF. The CDR3 coding sequence is TGTGCCTGGACAGGGAGCACTGAAGCTTTCTTT.

V usage is TRBV3-1 and J usage is TRBJ2-7, with a possible D match to TRBD1 (6 bases). The germline gives CDR1 LGHDT, CDR2 YNNKEL (reference sequence). The CDR3 runs to 14 residues. Deletions cut 4 bases from V and 7 bases from J, with 17 bases between. The CDR3 DNA is TGTGCCAGCAGCCTTCCAGGGGCCCACCTGGAGCAGTACTTC. Its translation is CASSLPGAHLEQYF.

The chain couples TRBV11-2 to TRBJ2-1; D perhaps matches TRBD2 (6 bases). Trimming pared 2 bases from V and 10 bases from J, leaving 9 bases between. The CDR3 loop spans 12 amino acids. Germline lookup yields CDR1 SGHAT and CDR2 FQNNGV. The CDR3 region has the DNA TGTGCCAGCAGCTTACCCAGCGGGGAGCAGTTCTTC. It yields the protein CASSLPSGEQFF.

V and J are TRBV30 and TRBJ2-6; D might be TRBD1 or TRBD2, each matching 5 bases. The CDR3 contains 12 residues. Germline V CDR1 and CDR2: GTSNPN, SVGIG (reference sequence). Written as DNA, the CDR3 is TGTGCGGGGACGTCTGGGGCCAACGTCCTGACTTTC. Amino acid sequence: CAGTSGANVLTF.

The gene calls are TRBV10-3 and TRBJ1-1, with TRBD1 as a possible D gene (5 bases). Germline CDR1 reads ENHRY; CDR2 reads SYGVKD. The germline V and J ends were trimmed by 6 bases and 5 bases, with 10 bases remaining between them. This CDR3 is 12 amino acids long. The CDR3 here is CAIRSGRTEAFF. The CDR3 nucleotides are TGTGCCATCAGGTCAGGGCGAACTGAAGCTTTCTTT.

The chain carries TRBV6-2 or TRBV6-3 and TRBJ2-3; TRBD1 agrees at 9 bases. CDR3 length: 15 residues. The V gene's germline CDR1 is MNHEY and CDR2 SVGEGT. V shed 6 bases, J shed 5 bases, and the junction held 9 bases outside the gene matches. The CDR3 bases are TGTGCCAGCAGCCCTCGACAGGGGGTTAAAGATACGCAGTATTTT. Translating gives CASSPRQGVKDTQYF.

The rearrangement uses TRBV3-1 and TRBJ1-2, with 10 bases aligning to TRBD1. Per germline, CDR1 LGHDT and CDR2 YNNKEL (reference sequence). The V and J ends lost 6 bases and 6 bases, in that order; junction bases with no gene match: 10. The CDR3 spans 15 residues. CDR3 residues: CASSHIPGTGDGYTF. The CDR3 DNA reads as TGTGCCAGCAGTCATATTCCCGGGACAGGGGATGGCTACACCTTC.

This clonotype was counted between two and nine times. The V gene is TRBV3-1, the J gene TRBJ1-1; D is unresolved. The V end was cut by 0 bases, the J end by 4 bases, with 9 bases between. Germline V CDR1 and CDR2: LGHDT, YNNKEL (reference sequence). This CDR3 contains 14 residues. The CDR3 DNA reads TGTGCCAGCAGCCAAGATAGGACGAGCACTGAAGCTTTCTTT. The encoded protein is CASSQDRTSTEAFF.

The J gene is TRBJ1-1, the V gene TRBV20-1; 7 positions match TRBD1. The CDR3 is made up of 13 amino acids. CDR1 is DFQATT, CDR2 SNEGSKA, per germline (reference sequence). Trimming removed 4 bases from V and 10 bases from J; junction bases left unmatched: 12. This chain's CDR3 is CSATPQGPGGAFF. The CDR3 region has the DNA TGCAGTGCTACTCCGCAGGGGCCAGGGGGAGCTTTCTTT.